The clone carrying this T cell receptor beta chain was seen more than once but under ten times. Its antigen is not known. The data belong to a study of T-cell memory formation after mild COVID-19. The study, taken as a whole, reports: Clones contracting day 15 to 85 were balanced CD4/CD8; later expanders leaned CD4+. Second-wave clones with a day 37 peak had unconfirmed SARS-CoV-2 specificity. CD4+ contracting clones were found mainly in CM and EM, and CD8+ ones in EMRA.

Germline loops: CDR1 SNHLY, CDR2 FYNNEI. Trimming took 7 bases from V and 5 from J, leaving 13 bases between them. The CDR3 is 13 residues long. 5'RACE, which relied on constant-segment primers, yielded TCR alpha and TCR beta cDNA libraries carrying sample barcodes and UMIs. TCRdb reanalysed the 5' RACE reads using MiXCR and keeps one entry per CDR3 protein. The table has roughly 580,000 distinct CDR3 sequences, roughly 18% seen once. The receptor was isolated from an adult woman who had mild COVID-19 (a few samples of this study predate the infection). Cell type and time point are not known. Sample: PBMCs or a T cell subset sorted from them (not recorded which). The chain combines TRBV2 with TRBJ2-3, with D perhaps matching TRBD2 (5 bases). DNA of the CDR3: TGTGCCAGCATTGGTGGGAGAGGAGATACGCAGTATTTT. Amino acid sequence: CASIGGRGDTQYF.